The clone carrying this T cell receptor beta chain has more than one count but fewer than ten. What it binds is not known. The sample is drawn from a study of cytomegalovirus exposure and HLA in healthy donors. Turning to the study itself: A data release that came early held tens of millions of unique TCRs from HLA-typed donors.

Primers: 60 Vbeta forward and 13 Jbeta reverse. Profiling relied on immunoSEQ multiplex PCR, and the TCRdb table lists in-frame clones only, not all of them. The data show about 120,000 clones, over 9.5% seen once. V lost 0 bases, J lost 7 bases, and 2 bases stayed unmatched. The CDR3 totals 15 residues. In germline, CDR1 is SGHTA, CDR2 FQGNSA. Study-wide results and limits: In a later analysis, most CMV-associated TCR beta chains appeared HLA-restricted.

The receptor's source is a woman under 30 in good health and CMV-seropositive. V is TRBV7-2 and J is TRBJ2-2, with 10 bases lining up with TRBD1. The sequenced sample consisted of PBMCs. CDR3 region: CASSLAGQGIGELFF. As DNA, the CDR3 is TGTGCCAGCAGCTTAGCGGGACAGGGGATCGGGGAGCTGTTTTTT.